Listed below are T cell receptor beta chains from one sample, sequenced in a study of T cell repertoires in cytomegalovirus infection. TCRdb itself ran the reads through MiXCR, one entry per CDR3 protein. The sample has 900,000 to 950,000 distinct CDR3 sequences; less than 40% are singletons. These receptors have no known antigen. Sequencing was performed on cultured CD8+ T cells from PBMCs, taken from culture after CMV antigen stimulation. Receptors were obtained from a human donor in good health (CMV status not recorded). Some clones in this sample may be carry-over from other donors' samples. Both conserved end residues are part of each CDR3. D genes are given only for firm matches. Clone size is stated in some rows and not others, as once, few, many or a class when expanded.

d_call: TRBD2; j_call: TRBJ2-1; clone_size: NA; v_call: TRBV4-1; cdr3_nt: TGCGCCAGCAGCCAAGCTGCGGGGGGGTTACAGAATGAGCAGTTCTTC; cdr3_aa: CASSQAAGGLQNEQFF
d_call: NA; j_call: TRBJ1-5; clone_size: NA; v_call: TRBV7-6; cdr3_nt: TGTGCCAGCAGCTTAGAAGGGGGGCAGTCCCAGCATTTT; cdr3_aa: CASSLEGGQSQHF
d_call: TRBD2; j_call: TRBJ2-2; clone_size: many; v_call: TRBV7-6; cdr3_nt: TGTGCCAGCAGCTTAGAACTAGCGGGGGCGAACACCGGGGAGCTGTTTTTT; cdr3_aa: CASSLELAGANTGELFF
d_call: NA; j_call: TRBJ1-6; clone_size: NA; v_call: TRBV4-3; cdr3_nt: TGCGTCAGCAGCCAAGTTGTAGGACAGTCCTCACCCCTCCACTTT; cdr3_aa: CVSSQVVGQSSPLHF
d_call: NA; j_call: TRBJ2-6; clone_size: few; v_call: TRBV7-6; cdr3_nt: TGTGCCAGCAGCCACTCGCCTGGGGCCAACGTCCTGACTTTC; cdr3_aa: CASSHSPGANVLTF
d_call: NA; j_call: TRBJ2-3; clone_size: NA; v_call: TRBV27; cdr3_nt: TGTGCCAGCAGTTTATACCCTAGGAGGGCCGCAGATACGCAGTATTTT; cdr3_aa: CASSLYPRRAADTQYF
d_call: NA; j_call: TRBJ1-2; clone_size: NA; v_call: TRBV20-1; cdr3_nt: TGCAGTGCTAGAGATGGCCATGGCTACACCTTC; cdr3_aa: CSARDGHGYTF
d_call: NA; j_call: TRBJ2-1; clone_size: NA; v_call: TRBV4-1; cdr3_nt: TGCGCCAGCAGCCAAGTTGAGGTATCCTACAATGAGCAGTTCTTC; cdr3_aa: CASSQVEVSYNEQFF
d_call: TRBD1; j_call: TRBJ1-5; clone_size: NA; v_call: TRBV6-2/TRBV6-3; cdr3_nt: TGTGCCAGCAGTTACCGGGACAGGGGGCATCAGCCCCAGCATTTT; cdr3_aa: CASSYRDRGHQPQHF
d_call: NA; j_call: TRBJ1-4; clone_size: NA; v_call: TRBV20-1; cdr3_nt: TGCAGTGCTAGAGTCCGAGGCAGGGTTAATGAAAAACTGTTTTTT; cdr3_aa: CSARVRGRVNEKLFF
d_call: NA; j_call: TRBJ2-7; clone_size: many; v_call: TRBV7-8; cdr3_nt: TGTGCCAGCACCCCCGGGAGCGGCTCCTACGAGCAGTACTTC; cdr3_aa: CASTPGSGSYEQYF
d_call: NA; j_call: TRBJ2-7; clone_size: few; v_call: TRBV20-1; cdr3_nt: TGCAGTGCCCTAAGAGACAGGCCTGAAGCCCCTCCGTACGAGCAGTACTTC; cdr3_aa: CSALRDRPEAPPYEQYF
d_call: TRBD1; j_call: TRBJ1-6; clone_size: NA; v_call: TRBV13; cdr3_nt: TGTGCCAGCAGCTTAGGAGGGACAGGGGGCATATCACCCCTCCACTTT; cdr3_aa: CASSLGGTGGISPLHF
d_call: NA; j_call: TRBJ2-3; clone_size: few; v_call: TRBV7-9; cdr3_nt: TGTGCCAGCAGCTCGGGACTCCTCACAGATACGCAGTATTTT; cdr3_aa: CASSSGLLTDTQYF
d_call: TRBD1; j_call: TRBJ2-2; clone_size: many; v_call: TRBV6-1; cdr3_nt: TGTGCCAACGGGGACAGGGAATGGTTCGGCACCGGGGAGCTGTTTTTT; cdr3_aa: CANGDREWFGTGELFF
d_call: NA; j_call: TRBJ2-1; clone_size: NA; v_call: TRBV27; cdr3_nt: TGTGCCAGCAGCCCCAAACTCTCAGTCGTTAATAAGCAGTTCTTC; cdr3_aa: CASSPKLSVVNKQFF
d_call: NA; j_call: TRBJ1-4; clone_size: NA; v_call: TRBV29-1; cdr3_nt: TGCAGCGTCCACGACAGCGCAACTAATGAAAAACTGTTTTTT; cdr3_aa: CSVHDSATNEKLFF
d_call: NA; j_call: TRBJ2-7; clone_size: NA; v_call: TRBV7-3; cdr3_nt: TGTGCCGGGGGGTCGGATGGCGGGGCTCCCTACGAGCAGTACTTC; cdr3_aa: CAGGSDGGAPYEQYF
d_call: NA; j_call: TRBJ1-3; clone_size: many; v_call: TRBV7-2; cdr3_nt: TGTGCCAGCAGCCTCGCGCCGGGGTCTGGAAACACCATATATTTT; cdr3_aa: CASSLAPGSGNTIYF
d_call: TRBD2; j_call: TRBJ2-3; clone_size: NA; v_call: TRBV5-1; cdr3_nt: TGCGCCAGCAGCTTGTATTTGGAGCGGGGGGACTTCACAGATACGCAGTATTTT; cdr3_aa: CASSLYLERGDFTDTQYF
d_call: NA; j_call: TRBJ1-2; clone_size: NA; v_call: TRBV9; cdr3_nt: TGTGCCAGCAGCCCGAACGGACCTAACTATGGCTACACCTTC; cdr3_aa: CASSPNGPNYGYTF
d_call: NA; j_call: TRBJ2-1; clone_size: NA; v_call: TRBV4-1; cdr3_nt: TGCGCCAGCACCCCAAGCCGCAGAGCCCATGAGCAGTTCTTC; cdr3_aa: CASTPSRRAHEQFF
d_call: NA; j_call: TRBJ2-1; clone_size: NA; v_call: TRBV2; cdr3_nt: TGTGCCAAACAGGGTATTTTCTTCGATGAGCAGTTCTTC; cdr3_aa: CAKQGIFFDEQFF
d_call: NA; j_call: TRBJ1-4; clone_size: many; v_call: TRBV7-2; cdr3_nt: TGTGCCAGCAGCCTAAGGGCGACAACTAATGAAAAACTGTTTTTT; cdr3_aa: CASSLRATTNEKLFF
d_call: TRBD1; j_call: TRBJ1-2; clone_size: NA; v_call: TRBV6-5; cdr3_nt: TGTGCCAGCAGTCACACACGGACAGGGGACTATGGCTACACCTTC; cdr3_aa: CASSHTRTGDYGYTF
d_call: TRBD2; j_call: TRBJ2-1; clone_size: once; v_call: TRBV4-2; cdr3_nt: TGTGCCAGCAGCCAAGAAGCTCTAGCGGGATACAATGAGCAGTTCTTC; cdr3_aa: CASSQEALAGYNEQFF
d_call: NA; j_call: TRBJ2-5; clone_size: NA; v_call: TRBV19; cdr3_nt: TGTGCCAGTAGTGTTCAGGGGAAAGGGAAGACCCAGTACTTC; cdr3_aa: CASSVQGKGKTQYF
d_call: NA; j_call: TRBJ2-3; clone_size: few; v_call: TRBV19; cdr3_nt: TGTGCCAGTAGTTATATCGGCTCGCCAGATACGCAGTATTTT; cdr3_aa: CASSYIGSPDTQYF
d_call: TRBD2; j_call: TRBJ2-7; clone_size: NA; v_call: TRBV12-3/TRBV12-4; cdr3_nt: TGTGCCAGCAGTTTAGTGGGCCCAGCGGGGGAGCAGTACTTC; cdr3_aa: CASSLVGPAGEQYF
d_call: TRBD2; j_call: TRBJ2-1; clone_size: NA; v_call: TRBV7-6; cdr3_nt: TGTGCCAGCAGCTCCCGGGGGGGCGGGGACAATGAGCAGTTCTTC; cdr3_aa: CASSSRGGGDNEQFF
d_call: TRBD1; j_call: TRBJ1-2; clone_size: NA; v_call: TRBV5-1; cdr3_nt: TGCGCCAGCAGCTTTGAGGGGGCGCGGAGCTATGGCTACACCTTC; cdr3_aa: CASSFEGARSYGYTF
d_call: NA; j_call: TRBJ1-5; clone_size: few; v_call: TRBV7-8; cdr3_nt: TGTGCCAGCTCCACCCAGTTGCGGCCCCAGCATTTT; cdr3_aa: CASSTQLRPQHF
d_call: TRBD2; j_call: TRBJ2-1; clone_size: NA; v_call: TRBV6-5; cdr3_nt: TGTGCCAGCAGTGGCCGTCGGGGGGACTACAATGAGCAGTTCTTC; cdr3_aa: CASSGRRGDYNEQFF
d_call: TRBD2; j_call: TRBJ2-7; clone_size: NA; v_call: TRBV7-6; cdr3_nt: TGTGCTAGCAGCTCGGGACTAGGGAGCTACGAGCAGTACTTC; cdr3_aa: CASSSGLGSYEQYF
d_call: NA; j_call: TRBJ2-6; clone_size: many; v_call: TRBV19; cdr3_nt: TGTGCCAGTAGTATCTGGGACGCCTTCTCCTCTGGGGCCAACGTCCTGACTTTC; cdr3_aa: CASSIWDAFSSGANVLTF
d_call: NA; j_call: TRBJ2-7; clone_size: few; v_call: TRBV7-2; cdr3_nt: TGTGCCAGCAGCCATCCCGGACGGAGAACCCCCTACGAGCAGTACTTC; cdr3_aa: CASSHPGRRTPYEQYF
d_call: TRBD1; j_call: TRBJ1-1; clone_size: few; v_call: TRBV6-2/TRBV6-3; cdr3_nt: TGTGCCAGCAGGACAGGGGCCTACACTGAAGCTTTCTTT; cdr3_aa: CASRTGAYTEAFF
d_call: NA; j_call: TRBJ2-7; clone_size: many; v_call: TRBV12-3/TRBV12-4; cdr3_nt: TGTGCCAGCAGTGCCACTCTCGCGGGGAACTACGAGCAGTACTTC; cdr3_aa: CASSATLAGNYEQYF
d_call: NA; j_call: TRBJ1-4; clone_size: few; v_call: TRBV27; cdr3_nt: TGTGCCAGCAGTTTCGGCCACCGTAATGAAAAACTGTTTTTT; cdr3_aa: CASSFGHRNEKLFF
d_call: TRBD1; j_call: TRBJ1-1; clone_size: few; v_call: TRBV28; cdr3_nt: TGTGCCAGCAACTTAAGGACAGGGGGTTTGGGCACTGAAGCTTTCTTT; cdr3_aa: CASNLRTGGLGTEAFF
d_call: NA; j_call: TRBJ2-1; clone_size: few; v_call: TRBV15; cdr3_nt: TGTGCCACCAGCACCCTCCCCCGGGGGGCCGAGGGCAATGAGCAGTTCTTC; cdr3_aa: CATSTLPRGAEGNEQFF
d_call: TRBD2; j_call: TRBJ2-5; clone_size: NA; v_call: TRBV7-9; cdr3_nt: TGTGCCAGCACCCTGACTAGCGGGGTTCAAGAGACCCAGTACTTC; cdr3_aa: CASTLTSGVQETQYF
d_call: NA; j_call: TRBJ2-3; clone_size: NA; v_call: TRBV7-6; cdr3_nt: TGTGCCAGCAGCTCTTTAGGAGGGGGAGATACGCAGTATTTT; cdr3_aa: CASSSLGGGDTQYF
d_call: NA; j_call: TRBJ1-3; clone_size: NA; v_call: TRBV7-6; cdr3_nt: TGTGCCAGCAGCATTGCTTCCTCTGGAAACACCATATATTTT; cdr3_aa: CASSIASSGNTIYF
d_call: NA; j_call: TRBJ2-2; clone_size: NA; v_call: TRBV7-2; cdr3_nt: TGTGCCAGCAGCTTTGGGGGTTTTGGCACCGGGGAGCTGTTTTTT; cdr3_aa: CASSFGGFGTGELFF
d_call: NA; j_call: TRBJ1-1; clone_size: many; v_call: TRBV7-9; cdr3_nt: TGTGCCAGCATCCCATCAGTGACGATGAACACTGAAGCTTTCTTT; cdr3_aa: CASIPSVTMNTEAFF
d_call: TRBD2; j_call: TRBJ2-1; clone_size: few; v_call: TRBV4-1; cdr3_nt: TGCGCCAGCAGCTTTCGCTCACTAGCGGGGATTGCAAATGAGCAGTTCTTC; cdr3_aa: CASSFRSLAGIANEQFF
d_call: TRBD2; j_call: TRBJ2-3; clone_size: many; v_call: TRBV7-8; cdr3_nt: TGTGCCAGCAGCTCGGGACTAGCGGGCCTCTACACAGATACGCAGTATTTT; cdr3_aa: CASSSGLAGLYTDTQYF
d_call: NA; j_call: TRBJ1-5; clone_size: NA; v_call: TRBV6-1; cdr3_nt: TGTGCCACCGCAACAGATTTCAATCAGTCCCAGCATTTT; cdr3_aa: CATATDFNQSQHF
d_call: NA; j_call: TRBJ1-5; clone_size: NA; v_call: TRBV18; cdr3_nt: TGTGCCAGCTCCGTCGGACAGTTTACCCCTCCGCGGCCCCAGCATTTT; cdr3_aa: CASSVGQFTPPRPQHF
d_call: NA; j_call: TRBJ2-1; clone_size: NA; v_call: TRBV12-3/TRBV12-4; cdr3_nt: TGTGCCAGCAGTGGCGGGACCCACTCCTACAATGAGCAGTTCTTC; cdr3_aa: CASSGGTHSYNEQFF
d_call: NA; j_call: TRBJ1-1; clone_size: once; v_call: TRBV27; cdr3_nt: TGTGCCAGCAGTTTACAGGGACCCTTTGCTGAAGCTTTCTTT; cdr3_aa: CASSLQGPFAEAFF
d_call: TRBD2; j_call: TRBJ2-1; clone_size: many; v_call: TRBV6-1; cdr3_nt: TGTGCCAGCAGTGTGGCTAGCGGGGCCGAATCCTACAATGAGCAGTTCTTC; cdr3_aa: CASSVASGAESYNEQFF
d_call: NA; j_call: TRBJ1-1; clone_size: NA; v_call: TRBV10-3; cdr3_nt: TGTGCCATCAAACAGCGAGGCCCTGAAGCTTTCTTT; cdr3_aa: CAIKQRGPEAFF
d_call: NA; j_call: TRBJ1-1; clone_size: few; v_call: TRBV5-5; cdr3_nt: TGTGCCAGCAGCTTGGAAATAATGACTGAAGCTTTCTTT; cdr3_aa: CASSLEIMTEAFF
d_call: TRBD1; j_call: TRBJ2-1; clone_size: few; v_call: TRBV6-6; cdr3_nt: TGTGCCAGCAGTGCTAGGGGACAGGGAGGACTTTACAATGAGCAGTTCTTC; cdr3_aa: CASSARGQGGLYNEQFF
d_call: NA; j_call: TRBJ1-1; clone_size: NA; v_call: TRBV10-3; cdr3_nt: TGTGCCATCAGAGTACAGGGACTGAACACTGAAGCTTTCTTT; cdr3_aa: CAIRVQGLNTEAFF
d_call: TRBD2; j_call: TRBJ2-7; clone_size: few; v_call: TRBV4-1; cdr3_nt: TGCGCCAGCAGCCGGGTGGCTAGCGGGGCCGACGAGCAGTACTTC; cdr3_aa: CASSRVASGADEQYF
d_call: NA; j_call: TRBJ1-4; clone_size: NA; v_call: TRBV4-2; cdr3_nt: TGTGCCAGCAGCCAAGATTCGCGGATCGCAACTAATGAAAAACTGTTTTTT; cdr3_aa: CASSQDSRIATNEKLFF
d_call: TRBD1; j_call: TRBJ2-5; clone_size: NA; v_call: TRBV14; cdr3_nt: TGTGCCAGCAGCCCTCGGGACAGGGGGATCCAAGAGACCCAGTACTTC; cdr3_aa: CASSPRDRGIQETQYF